The entry below gives a single T cell receptor (beta chain) sequence along with its context. The antigen is unknown. The sample originates from a study of early stage breast cancer tumors. About the research overall: Invasive lobular carcinomas made up four of 12 ER+/PR+/HER2- tumors.

Findings of the study overall: Compared with adjacent normal breast, tumors showed about 2.5-fold denser, more clonal T cells.

Assay: immunoSEQ multiplex PCR; the TCRdb copy retains only in-frame clones and omits some. The table has over 25,000 clones, more than 80% seen once; the top ten hold about 12%. V was shortened by 6 bases and J by 4 bases, with 21 bases between the two germline ends. The germline gives CDR1 MGHDK, CDR2 SYGVNS. CDR3 length equals 16 residues. The receptor's source is a person aged 55 to 75 with breast cancer. The specimen sequenced was blood. This chain connects TRBV25-1 to TRBJ1-2, with D hard to call. The CDR3 coding sequence is TGTGCCAGCAGGCCCCGTGGAGGGATGCTGCCCTATGGCTACACCTTC. It yields the protein CASRPRGGMLPYGYTF.